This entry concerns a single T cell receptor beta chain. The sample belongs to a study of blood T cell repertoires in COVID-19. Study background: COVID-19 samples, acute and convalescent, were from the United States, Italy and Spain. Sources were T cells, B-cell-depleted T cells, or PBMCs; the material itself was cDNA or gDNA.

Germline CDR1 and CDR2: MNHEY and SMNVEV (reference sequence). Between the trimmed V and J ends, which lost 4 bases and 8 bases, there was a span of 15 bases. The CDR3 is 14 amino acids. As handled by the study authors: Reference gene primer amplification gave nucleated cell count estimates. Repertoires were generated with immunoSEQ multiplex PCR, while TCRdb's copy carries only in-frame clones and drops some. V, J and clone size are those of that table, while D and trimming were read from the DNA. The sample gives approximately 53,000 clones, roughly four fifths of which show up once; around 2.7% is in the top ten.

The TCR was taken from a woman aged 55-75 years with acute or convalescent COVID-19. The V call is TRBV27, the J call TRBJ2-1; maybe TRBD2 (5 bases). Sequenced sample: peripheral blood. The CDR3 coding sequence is TGTGCCAGCAGTTCCGTGGGCCACGGGGATGAGCAGTTCTTC. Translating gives CASSSVGHGDEQFF.